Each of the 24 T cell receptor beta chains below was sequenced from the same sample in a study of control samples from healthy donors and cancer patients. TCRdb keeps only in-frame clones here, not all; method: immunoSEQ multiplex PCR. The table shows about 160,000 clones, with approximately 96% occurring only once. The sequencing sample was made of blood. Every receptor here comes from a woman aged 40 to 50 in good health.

CDR3 residues: CASSLALRTEAFF. The CDR3 nucleotides are TGCGCCAGCAGCTTGGCCTTACGCACTGAAGCTTTCTTT. The V and J genes are TRBV5-1 and TRBJ1-1; D ambiguous. This CDR3 comprises 13 residues. Trimming took off 0 bases at V and 4 bases at J, with 7 bases between the two ends. Germline loops: CDR1 SGHRS, CDR2 YFSETQ.

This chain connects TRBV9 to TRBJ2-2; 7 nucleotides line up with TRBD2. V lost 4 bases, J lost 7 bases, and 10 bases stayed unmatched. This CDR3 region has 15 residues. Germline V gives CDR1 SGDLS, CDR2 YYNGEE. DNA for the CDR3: TGTGCCAGCAGCCCGTCCCCGACTAGCAGCGGGGAGCTGTTTTTT. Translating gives CASSPSPTSSGELFF.

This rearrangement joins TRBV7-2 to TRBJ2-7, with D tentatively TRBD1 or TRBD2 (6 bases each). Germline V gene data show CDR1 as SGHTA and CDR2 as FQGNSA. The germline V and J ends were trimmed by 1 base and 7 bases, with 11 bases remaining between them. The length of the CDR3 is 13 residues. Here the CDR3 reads CASSLGQGREQYF. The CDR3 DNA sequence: TGTGCCAGCAGCTTAGGGCAGGGGAGGGAGCAGTACTTC.

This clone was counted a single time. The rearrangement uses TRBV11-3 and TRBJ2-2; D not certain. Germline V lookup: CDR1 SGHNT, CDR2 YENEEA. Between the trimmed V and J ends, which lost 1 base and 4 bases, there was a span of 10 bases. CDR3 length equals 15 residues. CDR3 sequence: CASSLVGSGTGELFF. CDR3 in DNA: TGTGCCAGCAGCTTAGTAGGGTCGGGCACCGGGGAGCTGTTTTTT.

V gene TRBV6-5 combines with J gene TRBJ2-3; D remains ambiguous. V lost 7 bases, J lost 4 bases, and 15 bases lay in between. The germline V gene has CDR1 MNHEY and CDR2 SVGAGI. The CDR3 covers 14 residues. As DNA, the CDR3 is TGTGCCAGCACCGCGAGCCTAGATCCAGATACGCAGTATTTT. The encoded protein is CASTASLDPDTQYF.

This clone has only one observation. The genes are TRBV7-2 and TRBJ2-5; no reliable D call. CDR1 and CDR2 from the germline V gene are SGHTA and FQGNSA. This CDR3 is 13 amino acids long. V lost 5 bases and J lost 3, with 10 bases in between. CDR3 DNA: TGTGCCAGCAGCGGCCACACTGAAGAGACCCAGTACTTC. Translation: CASSGHTEETQYF.

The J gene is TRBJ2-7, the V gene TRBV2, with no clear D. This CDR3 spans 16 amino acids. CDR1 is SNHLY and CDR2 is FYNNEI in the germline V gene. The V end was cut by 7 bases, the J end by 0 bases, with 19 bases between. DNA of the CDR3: TGTGCCAGCATCGACCCCATCCCTCGGAGCTCCTACGAGCAGTACTTC. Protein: CASIDPIPRSSYEQYF.

The CDR3 loop is CASSAPTGIAAEAFF. Written as DNA, the CDR3 is TGTGCCAGCAGCGCACCTACAGGGATAGCCGCTGAAGCTTTCTTT. The rearrangement joins TRBV5-4 to TRBJ1-1; weak D call: TRBD1 (6 bases). The CDR3 extends over 15 amino acids. From germline, CDR1 is SGHNT and CDR2 YYREEE (reference sequence). The germline V and J ends were trimmed by 4 bases and 6 bases, with 19 bases remaining between them.

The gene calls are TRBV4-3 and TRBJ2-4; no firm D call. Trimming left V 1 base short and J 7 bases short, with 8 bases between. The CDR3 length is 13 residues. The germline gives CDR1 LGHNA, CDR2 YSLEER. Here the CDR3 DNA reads TGCGCCAGCAGCCAAGGGTCAAGGAACATTCAGTACTTC. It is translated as CASSQGSRNIQYF.

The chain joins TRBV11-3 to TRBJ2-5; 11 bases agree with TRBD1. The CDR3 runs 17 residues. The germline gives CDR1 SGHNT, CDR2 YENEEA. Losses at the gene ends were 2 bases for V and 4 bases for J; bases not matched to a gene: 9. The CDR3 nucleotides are TGTGCCAGCAGCTTAAGGTCCCGGACAGGGGGCACAGAGACCCAGTACTTC. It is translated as CASSLRSRTGGTETQYF.

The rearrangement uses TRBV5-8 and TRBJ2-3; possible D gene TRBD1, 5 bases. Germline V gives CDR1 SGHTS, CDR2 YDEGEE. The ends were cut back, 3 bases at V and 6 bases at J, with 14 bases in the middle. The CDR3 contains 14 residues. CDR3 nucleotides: TGTGCCAGCAGCTCAGGGCAGCCTCGGGATACGCAGTATTTT. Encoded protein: CASSSGQPRDTQYF.

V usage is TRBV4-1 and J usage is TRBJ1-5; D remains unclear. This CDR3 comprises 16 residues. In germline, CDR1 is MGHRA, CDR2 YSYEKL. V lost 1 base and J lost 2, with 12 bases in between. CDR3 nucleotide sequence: TGCGCCAGCAGCCAAGGGGCTCGCTCTGGCAATCAGCCCCAGCATTTT. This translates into CASSQGARSGNQPQHF.

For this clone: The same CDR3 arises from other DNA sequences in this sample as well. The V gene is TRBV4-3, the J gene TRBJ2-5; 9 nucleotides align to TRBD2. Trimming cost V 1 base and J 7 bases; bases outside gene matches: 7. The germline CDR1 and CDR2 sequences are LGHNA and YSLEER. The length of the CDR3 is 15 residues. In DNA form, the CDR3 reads TGCGCCAGCAGCCAAGGCGGGGGGGACGGGGGGACCCAGTACTTC. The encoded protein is CASSQGGGDGGTQYF.

The CDR3 sequence is CAIGGWETQYF. The CDR3 DNA reads as TGTGCCATAGGAGGTTGGGAGACCCAGTACTTC. The rearrangement joins TRBV10-3 to TRBJ2-5; D is possibly TRBD2 (5 bases). Germline lookup yields CDR1 ENHRY and CDR2 SYGVKD. The V gene lost 9 bases and the J gene lost 5 bases, with 10 bases spanning the gap. The CDR3 sequence is 11 residues long.

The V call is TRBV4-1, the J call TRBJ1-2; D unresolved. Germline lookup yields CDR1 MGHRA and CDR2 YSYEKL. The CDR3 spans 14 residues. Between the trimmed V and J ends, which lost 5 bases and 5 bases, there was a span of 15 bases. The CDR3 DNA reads TGCGCCAGCAGCGGCGGTGGGAAGTTATATGGCTACACCTTC. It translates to CASSGGGKLYGYTF.

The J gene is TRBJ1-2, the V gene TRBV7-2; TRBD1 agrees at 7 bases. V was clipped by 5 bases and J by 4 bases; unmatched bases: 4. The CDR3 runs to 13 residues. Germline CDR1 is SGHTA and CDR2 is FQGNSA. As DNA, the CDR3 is TGTGCCAGCAGCACAAGACAGGGCTATGGCTACACCTTC. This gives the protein CASSTRQGYGYTF.

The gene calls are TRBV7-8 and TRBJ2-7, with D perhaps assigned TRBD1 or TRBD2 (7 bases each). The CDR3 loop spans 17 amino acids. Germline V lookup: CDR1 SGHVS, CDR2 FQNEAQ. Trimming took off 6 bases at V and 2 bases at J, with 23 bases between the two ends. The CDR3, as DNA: TGTGCCAGCAGACAGAGAAAACGACAGGGACTAACCTACGAGCAGTACTTC. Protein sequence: CASRQRKRQGLTYEQYF.

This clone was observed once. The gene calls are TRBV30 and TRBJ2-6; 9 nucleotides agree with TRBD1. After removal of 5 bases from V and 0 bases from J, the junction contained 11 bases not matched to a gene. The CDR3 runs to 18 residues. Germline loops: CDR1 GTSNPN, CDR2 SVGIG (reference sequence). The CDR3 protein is CAWGREGTGSSGANVLTF. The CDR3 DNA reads TGTGCCTGGGGGAGGGAAGGGACAGGGAGCTCTGGGGCCAACGTCCTGACTTTC.

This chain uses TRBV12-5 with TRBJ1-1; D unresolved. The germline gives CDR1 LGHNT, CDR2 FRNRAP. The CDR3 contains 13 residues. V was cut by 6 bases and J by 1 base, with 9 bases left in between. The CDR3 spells CASGRLRNTEAFF. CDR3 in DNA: TGTGCTAGTGGCCGACTCCGGAACACTGAAGCTTTCTTT.

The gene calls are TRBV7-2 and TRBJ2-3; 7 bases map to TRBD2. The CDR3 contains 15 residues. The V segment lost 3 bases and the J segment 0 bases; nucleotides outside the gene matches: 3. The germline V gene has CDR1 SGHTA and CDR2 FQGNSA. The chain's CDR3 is CASSFRLASTDTQYF. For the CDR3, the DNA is TGTGCCAGCAGCTTCCGACTAGCAAGCACAGATACGCAGTATTTT.

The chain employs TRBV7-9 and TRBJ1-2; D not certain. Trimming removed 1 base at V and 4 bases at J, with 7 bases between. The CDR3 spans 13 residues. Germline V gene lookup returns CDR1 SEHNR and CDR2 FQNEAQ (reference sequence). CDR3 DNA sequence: TGTGCCAGCAGCTTAGGAGACGGCTATGGCTACACCTTC. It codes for CASSLGDGYGYTF.

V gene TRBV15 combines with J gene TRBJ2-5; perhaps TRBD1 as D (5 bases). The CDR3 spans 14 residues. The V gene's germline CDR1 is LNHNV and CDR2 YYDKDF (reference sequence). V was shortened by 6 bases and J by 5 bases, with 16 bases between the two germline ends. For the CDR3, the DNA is TGTGCCACCAGACCTTCTGGGGCCCGGGAGACCCAGTACTTC. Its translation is CATRPSGARETQYF.

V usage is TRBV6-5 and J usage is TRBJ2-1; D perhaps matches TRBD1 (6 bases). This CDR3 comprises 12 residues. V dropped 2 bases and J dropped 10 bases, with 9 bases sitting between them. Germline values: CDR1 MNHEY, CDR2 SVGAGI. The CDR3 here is CASSYPGTEQFF. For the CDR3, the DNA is TGTGCCAGCAGTTACCCCGGGACAGAGCAGTTCTTC.

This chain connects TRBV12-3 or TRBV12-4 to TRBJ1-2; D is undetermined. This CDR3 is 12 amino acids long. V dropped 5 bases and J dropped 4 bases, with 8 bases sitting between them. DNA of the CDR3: TGTGCCAGCAGTCAGGCAAGCTATGGCTACACCTTC. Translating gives CASSQASYGYTF.